One and the same sample provided the 16 T cell receptor beta chains below, sequenced in a study of regulatory T cells in long-lasting Graves disease. Libraries of TCR beta came from iRepertoire HTBI primers plus Arm-PCR of CDR3 regions. Using its own MiXCR run on the multiplex PCR reads, TCRdb lists one record per CDR3 protein. The data hold a few hundred thousand distinct CDR3 sequences, with about 20% observed a single time. Time point of the sample: persistent/refractory GD, antithyroid drugs over 5 years with positive TRAb. PBMCs provided the RNA from which the TCR library was made. This sample comprised peripheral blood mononuclear cells (PBMCs), obtained when the disease was refractory, from a patient treated with antithyroid drugs. The receptors were gathered from a female donor with Graves disease.

Concerning this clonotype: At one boundary the junction diverges from the germline segment, which might be a read error. The J gene is TRBJ1-1, the V gene TRBV7-3; D not certain. The CDR3 runs 16 residues. Germline values: CDR1 SGHTA, CDR2 FQGTGA. Here the CDR3 DNA reads TGTGCCAGCAGCTTAACTGGTGTCGGGCAGAACACTGAAACTTTCTTT. Translation: CASSLTGVGQNTETFF. The whole variable domain, remainder taken from reference TRBV7-3 and TRBJ1-1, is GAGVSQTPSNKVTEKGKYVELRCDPISGHTALYWYRQSLGQGPEFLIYFQGTGAADDSGLPNDRFFAVRPEGSVSTLKIQRTERGDSAVYLCASSLTGVGQNTETFFGQGTRLTVV.

This clonotype was observed a handful of times. This chain uses TRBV5-1 with TRBJ1-1, with D possibly being TRBD1 (6 bases). This CDR3 spans 15 amino acids. Germline CDR1 is SGHRS and CDR2 is YFSETQ. V was trimmed by 3 bases and J by 5 bases, leaving 17 bases between them. The CDR3 coding sequence is TGCGCCAGCAGCTACCAGGGGTTCGAGAAGACTGAAGCTTTCTTT. It encodes CASSYQGFEKTEAFF.

This clonotype was detected only a few times. The chain carries TRBV24-1 and TRBJ1-1; D not certain. V gave up 6 bases and J gave up 3 bases, with 7 bases separating them. This CDR3 spans 12 amino acids. The germline CDR1 and CDR2 sequences are KGHDR and SFDVKD. The DNA for the CDR3 is TGTGCCACCAGTCAGAGGGACACTGAAGCTTTCTTT. This sequence encodes CATSQRDTEAFF.

The rearrangement links TRBV24-1 to TRBJ1-1; TRBD1 aligns across 10 bases. Losses at the gene ends were 4 bases for V and 6 bases for J; bases not matched to a gene: 4. Germline-derived CDR1 and CDR2 are KGHDR and SFDVKD. CDR3 size: 14 residues. Here the CDR3 reads CATSEPGQGSEAFF. In nucleotides, the CDR3 is TGTGCCACCAGTGAGCCGGGACAGGGGTCTGAAGCTTTCTTT.

This clonotype has a handful of counts. The V gene is TRBV6-1, the J gene TRBJ1-1, with unresolved D. Germline V lookup: CDR1 MNHNS, CDR2 SASEGT. This CDR3 contains 13 residues. Trimming stripped 1 base from V and 5 bases from J, with 8 bases between. CDR3 DNA: TGTGCCAGCAGTGAAGTCCTCCGGACTGAAGCTTTCTTT. Protein: CASSEVLRTEAFF.

This clonotype occurred a few times. A single base separates this from a much larger clone, so it may be a read error. The CDR3 region has the DNA TGTGCCAGCAGCCAAAGTGCACGTAACCAACTGTTGTTT. This gives the protein CASSQSARNQLLF. This chain links TRBV3-1 with TRBJ1-4; no firm D call. The CDR3 sequence is 13 residues long. From germline, CDR1 is LGHDT and CDR2 YNNKEL (reference sequence). Supplemented by reference TRBV3-1 and TRBJ1-4, the full variable domain reads DTAVSQTPKYLVTQMGNDKSIKCEQNLGHDTMYWYKQDSKKFLKIMFSYNNKELIINETVPNRFSPKSPDKAHLNLHINSLELGDSAVYFCASSQSARNQLLFGSGTQLSVL.

This sequence joins TRBV5-1 and TRBJ1-5, with a tentative D call TRBD1 (6 bases). The germline gives CDR1 SGHRS, CDR2 YFSETQ. CDR3 length equals 16 residues. V lost 2 bases and J 3 bases, leaving 15 bases between the germline ends. The CDR3 protein is CASSLTRTAFNQPQHF. In nucleotides, the CDR3 is TGCGCCAGCAGCTTAACACGGACAGCATTCAATCAGCCCCAGCATTTT. Full variable domain (rest looked up from reference TRBV5-1 and TRBJ1-5): KAGVTQTPRYLIKTRGQQVTLSCSPISGHRSVSWYQQTPGQGLQFLFEYFSETQRNKGNFPGRFSGRQFSNSRSEMNVSTLELGDSALYLCASSLTRTAFNQPQHFGDGTRLSIL.

This clonotype was seen a handful of times. The chain recombines TRBV12-3 or TRBV12-4 with TRBJ1-1; D is ambiguous. The ends were cut back, 3 bases at V and 7 bases at J, with 9 bases in the middle. This CDR3 has 12 amino acids. In DNA, the CDR3 is TGTGCCAGCAGTTTCGGGCAACTTGAAGCTTTCTTT. Protein: CASSFGQLEAFF.

This clonotype was seen many times. This chain uses TRBV28 with TRBJ2-5, with 7 bases matching TRBD1. Trimming at V came to 2 bases and at J to 14 bases, leaving 11 bases not matched to a gene. Germline CDR1 is MDHEN and CDR2 is SYDVKM. The length of the CDR3 is 13 residues. DNA of the CDR3: TGTGCCAGCAGTTTACACCGGACAGGATGGCGATACTTC. Encoded protein: CASSLHRTGWRYF.

This clonotype showed up many times. V gene TRBV2 combines with J gene TRBJ1-5; D call uncertain. Germline CDR1 and CDR2: SNHLY and FYNNEI. Trimming removed 7 bases at V and 2 bases at J, with 9 bases between. The CDR3 spans 13 residues. The DNA for the CDR3 is TGTGCCAGCAAAACAGATGGCAATCAGCCCCAGCATTTT. This sequence encodes CASKTDGNQPQHF. Looking up the rest from reference TRBV2 and TRBJ1-5 gives the full variable domain: EPEVTQTPSHQVTQMGQEVILRCVPISNHLYFYWYRQILGQKVEFLVSFYNNEISEKSEIFDDQFSVERPDGSNFTLKIRSTKLEDSAMYFCASKTDGNQPQHFGDGTRLSIL.

This chain uses TRBV7-9 with TRBJ2-7; D remains ambiguous. V gave up 6 bases and J gave up 4 bases, with 22 bases separating them. The CDR3 covers 16 residues. Germline lookup yields CDR1 SEHNR and CDR2 FQNEAQ (reference sequence). CDR3 DNA: TGTGCCAGCAGGGCAATGGCCGTACCCTCGGGTTACGAGCAGTACTTC. Translation: CASRAMAVPSGYEQYF. Full variable domain (remainder filled in from reference TRBV7-9 and TRBJ2-7): DTGVSQNPRHKITKRGQNVTFRCDPISEHNRLYWYRQTLGQGPEFLTYFQNEAQLEKSRLLSDRFSAERPKGSFSTLEIQRTEQGDSAMYLCASRAMAVPSGYEQYFGPGTRLTVT.

This clonotype came up a few times. Just one base apart from a much larger clone, this may be a read error. The chain links TRBV6-5 to TRBJ1-1; D is unclear. V was cut by 2 bases and J by 0 bases, with 10 bases left in between. The CDR3 totals 15 residues. CDR1 and CDR2 from the germline V gene are MNHEY and SVGAGI. The CDR3: CASSYQGRMNTEAFF. CDR3 nucleotides: TGTGCCAGCAGTTACCAAGGACGGATGAACACTGAAGCTTTCTTT.

This clonotype turned up a few times. The chain has TRBV15 and TRBJ2-5; 14 nucleotides align to TRBD2. The CDR3 is 18 amino acids. Germline assignment: CDR1 LNHNV and CDR2 YYDKDF (reference sequence). V shed 0 bases, J shed 5 bases, and the junction held 8 bases outside the gene matches. The CDR3 sequence: CATSREPGLAGGGETQYF. The CDR3 coding sequence is TGTGCCACCAGCAGAGAACCTGGACTAGCGGGAGGTGGGGAGACCCAGTACTTC.

The genes are TRBV5-1 and TRBJ2-7, with 10 bases that match TRBD2. After removal of 0 bases from V and 4 bases from J, the junction contained 7 bases not matched to a gene. Germline V gives CDR1 SGHRS, CDR2 YFSETQ. The CDR3 has 16 amino acids. DNA for the CDR3: TGCGCCAGCAGCTTGGAGAGCGGGAGGGATAAATACGAGCAGTACTTC. Protein sequence: CASSLESGRDKYEQYF.

This clonotype was seen repeatedly, ten times or more. CDR3 sequence: CATLKRDSRNTEAFF. The CDR3, as DNA: TGTGCCACCCTAAAACGAGACTCTAGGAACACTGAAGCTTTCTTT. The chain uses TRBV15 and TRBJ1-1, with D unclear. Germline V gives CDR1 LNHNV, CDR2 YYDKDF (reference sequence). V dropped 8 bases and J dropped 1 base, with 17 bases sitting between them. The CDR3 covers 15 residues. Using reference TRBV15 and TRBJ1-1 for the parts outside the CDR3, the full variable domain is DAMVIQNPRYQVTQFGKPVTLSCSQTLNHNVMYWYQQKSSQAPKLLFHYYDKDFNNEADTPDNFQSRRPNTSFCFLDIRSPGLGDTAMYLCATLKRDSRNTEAFFGQGTRLTVV.

This clonotype was observed at least ten times. V gene TRBV28 combines with J gene TRBJ2-5; weak D call: TRBD2 (6 bases). The V gene lost 6 bases and the J gene lost 0 bases, with 11 bases spanning the gap. The germline V gene encodes CDR1 MDHEN and CDR2 SYDVKM. The CDR3 is 14 amino acids. The CDR3 loop reads CASSIAEYQETQYF. The CDR3 bases are TGTGCCAGCAGCATAGCGGAGTACCAAGAGACCCAGTACTTC.